The 6 T cell receptor beta chains presented below share a single source sample, sequenced in a study of cytomegalovirus exposure and HLA in healthy donors. 13 Jbeta primers and 60 Vbeta primers were used for the PCR. Only in-frame clones appear in the TCRdb table, and some are missing; sequencing was by immunoSEQ multiplex PCR. The sample lists 150,000 or so clones, roughly 80% occurring once. Specimen: PBMCs. Receptors were obtained from a woman under 30 in good health and CMV-seronegative.

The chain couples TRBV7-9 to TRBJ2-1; 8 bases agree with TRBD2. Looked up from germline, CDR1 is SEHNR and CDR2 is FQNEAQ (reference sequence). With V trimmed by 5 bases and J by 5 bases, 5 bases remained unmatched. This CDR3 is built from 14 residues. The CDR3 sequence is CASSGTSANNEQFF. CDR3 sequence (DNA): TGTGCCAGCAGCGGGACTAGTGCTAACAATGAGCAGTTCTTC.

This rearrangement joins TRBV9 to TRBJ2-3; 10 nucleotides align to TRBD2. With 0 bases clipped from V and 0 bases from J, the junction kept 13 bases outside the gene matches. The germline V gene encodes CDR1 SGDLS and CDR2 YYNGEE. The CDR3 consists of 20 residues. The CDR3 nucleotides read TGTGCCAGCAGCGTAGCAACAACAACCCGGACTAGCGGAAGCACAGATACGCAGTATTTT. Amino acids: CASSVATTTRTSGSTDTQYF.

The chain joins TRBV7-2 to TRBJ2-1, with D perhaps TRBD2 (6 bases). V lost 2 bases and J lost 4, with 6 bases in between. CDR1 SGHTA and CDR2 FQGNSA come from the germline V gene. The CDR3 is 13 amino acids. The CDR3 protein is CASSLREYNEQFF. In nucleotides, the CDR3 is TGTGCCAGCAGCTTACGGGAGTACAATGAGCAGTTCTTC.

The chain couples TRBV18 to TRBJ2-7; 7 bases fit TRBD1. The CDR3 consists of 14 residues. The germline V gene has CDR1 KGHSH and CDR2 LQKENI. The trim removed 3 bases at V and 2 bases at J, leaving 4 bases unmatched. The CDR3 nucleotides are TGTGCCAGCTCACCGAGACAGGGCCCCTACGAGCAGTACTTC. Translating gives CASSPRQGPYEQYF.

In its sample, this clone was seen a few times. This chain links TRBV27 with TRBJ2-1, with a weak D call TRBD1 (7 bases). V dropped 1 base and J dropped 14 bases, with 21 bases sitting between them. The CDR3 spans 15 residues. Germline V lookup: CDR1 MNHEY, CDR2 SMNVEV (reference sequence). CDR3 in DNA: TGTGCCAGCAGTTTATTGGACAGACAGGGAACGGGGGAGTTCTTC. It yields the protein CASSLLDRQGTGEFF.

This clone was seen a single time. The genes are TRBV28 and TRBJ2-5; 7 nucleotides match TRBD1. Matching the DNA end better, TRBJ2-7 makes the J call doubtful. In germline, CDR1 is MDHEN, CDR2 SYDVKM. The CDR3 runs 14 residues. CDR3 bases: TGTGCCAGCAGTTCGCCGGGACAGCCTTACGAGCAGTACTTC. Translation gives CASSSPGQPYEQYF.